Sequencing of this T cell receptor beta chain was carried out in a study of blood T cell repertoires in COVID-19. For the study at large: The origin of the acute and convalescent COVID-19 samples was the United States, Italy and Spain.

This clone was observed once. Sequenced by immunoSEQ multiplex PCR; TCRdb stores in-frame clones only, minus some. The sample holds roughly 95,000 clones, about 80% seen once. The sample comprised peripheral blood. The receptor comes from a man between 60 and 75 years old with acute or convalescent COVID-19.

CDR3 amino acids: CASSRDSSSYNEQFF. DNA for the CDR3: TGTGCCAGCAGCCGGGACAGTAGCTCCTACAATGAGCAGTTCTTC. The V and J genes are TRBV5-4 and TRBJ2-1; 7 bases map to TRBD1. J was trimmed by 0 bases and V by 4 bases; bases with no gene match: 4. The CDR3 is 15 residues long. The germline gives CDR1 SGHNT, CDR2 YYREEE (reference sequence).